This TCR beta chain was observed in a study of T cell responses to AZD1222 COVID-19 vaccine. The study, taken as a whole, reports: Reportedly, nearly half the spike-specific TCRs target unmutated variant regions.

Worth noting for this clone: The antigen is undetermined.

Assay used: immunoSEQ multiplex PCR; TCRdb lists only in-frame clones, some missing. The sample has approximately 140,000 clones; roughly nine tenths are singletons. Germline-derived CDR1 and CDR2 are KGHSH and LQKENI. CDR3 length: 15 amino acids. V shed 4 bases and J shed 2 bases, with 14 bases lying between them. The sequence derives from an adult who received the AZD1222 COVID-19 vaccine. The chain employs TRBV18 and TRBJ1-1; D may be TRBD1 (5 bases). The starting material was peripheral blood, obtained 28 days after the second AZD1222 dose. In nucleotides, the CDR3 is TGTGCCAGCTCACTGGTCGGGGGAACTAACACTGAAGCTTTCTTT. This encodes CASSLVGGTNTEAFF.